This T cell receptor (beta chain) emerged from a study of shared clonotypes between healthy human individuals. Notes on the study in general: Among non-shared clonotypes, generation probabilities were lower than among those shared by all four donors.

Deep level was the assay's run setting. For every subset, genomic DNA was evenly distributed across several immunoSEQ plates. The protocol was immunoSEQ multiplex PCR, while the TCRdb copy is restricted to in-frame clones and leaves out a portion. This table holds about 2.4 million clones, approximately 93% found once. The CDR3 covers 17 residues. Trimming took 4 bases from V and 2 from J, leaving 19 bases between them. The germline gives CDR1 MNHEY, CDR2 SMNVEV (reference sequence). Regarding this clone: The antigen is unknown.

This sequence originates from a man younger than 30 in good health. Some clones in this sample may be carry-over from other donors' samples. The V gene is TRBV27, the J gene TRBJ2-3; D is undetermined. Sequencing was done on a sample of naive CD4+ T cells from PBMCs. Stated subset: CD45RA+ positively selected. CDR3 protein: CASSSSGLAAITDTQYF. In DNA, the CDR3 is TGTGCCAGCAGTTCCTCAGGCTTGGCGGCTATCACAGATACGCAGTATTTT.